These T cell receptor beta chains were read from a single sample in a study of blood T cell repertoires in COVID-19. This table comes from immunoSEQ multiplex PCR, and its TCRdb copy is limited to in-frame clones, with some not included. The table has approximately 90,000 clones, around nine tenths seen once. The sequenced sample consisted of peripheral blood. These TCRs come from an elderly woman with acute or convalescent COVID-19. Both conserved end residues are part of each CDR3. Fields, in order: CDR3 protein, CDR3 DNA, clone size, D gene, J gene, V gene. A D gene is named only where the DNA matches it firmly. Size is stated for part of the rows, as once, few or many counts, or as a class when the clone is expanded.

CASSIGGGQVNQPQHF,TGTGCCAGTAGTATAGGGGGGGGGCAGGTTAATCAGCCCCAGCATTTT,.,.,TRBJ1-5,TRBV19
CASSYSQGVRETQYF,TGTGCCAGCAGTTACTCTCAGGGGGTTCGTGAGACCCAGTACTTC,.,TRBD1,TRBJ2-5,TRBV6-5
CASSNRAGEQYF,TGTGCCAGCAGTAACAGGGCGGGCGAGCAGTACTTC,.,.,TRBJ2-7,TRBV2
CAWRWGAGNTIYF,TGTGCCTGGAGGTGGGGGGCTGGAAACACCATATATTTT,.,.,TRBJ1-3,TRBV30
CASRLRGNDNYGYTF,TGTGCCAGCAGACTGCGTGGTAATGATAACTATGGCTACACCTTC,.,.,TRBJ1-2,TRBV6-6
CATHRDRDTQYF,TGTGCCACCCACAGGGACCGAGATACGCAGTATTTT,once,.,TRBJ2-3,TRBV19
CASSYSDRSKGYEQYF,TGTGCCAGCAGTTACTCGGACAGGTCTAAGGGTTACGAGCAGTACTTC,.,TRBD1,TRBJ2-7,TRBV6-5
CATTGPNTEAFF,TGTGCCACGACAGGACCGAACACTGAAGCTTTCTTT,few,.,TRBJ1-1,TRBV24-1
CASSLGTGSKTQYF,TGTGCCAGCAGCTTAGGGACAGGGTCCAAGACCCAGTACTTC,.,TRBD1,TRBJ2-5,TRBV7-6
CASSKRTGGGQETQYF,TGTGCCAGCAGCAAACGGACAGGGGGGGGACAAGAGACCCAGTACTTC,.,TRBD1,TRBJ2-5,TRBV4-2
CASSLEGRQGGLEQYF,TGCGCCAGCAGCTTGGAGGGACGACAGGGAGGTCTCGAGCAGTACTTC,.,.,TRBJ2-7,TRBV5-1
CASGTSGSYNEQFF,TGTGCCAGCGGGACTAGCGGCTCCTACAATGAGCAGTTCTTC,few,TRBD2,TRBJ2-1,TRBV6-5
CASSLFSYEQYF,TGTGCCAGCAGTTTATTTAGCTACGAGCAGTACTTC,.,.,TRBJ2-7,TRBV27
CASSFGQGGSYGYTF,TGTGCCAGCAGCTTCGGACAGGGGGGATCCTATGGCTACACCTTC,.,TRBD1,TRBJ1-2,TRBV6-5
CATSDSGTGRETQYF,TGTGCCACCAGTGATTCCGGGACAGGGAGGGAGACCCAGTACTTC,.,TRBD1,TRBJ2-5,TRBV24-1
CARSLRRVLTEAFF,TGTGCCAGAAGCTTGCGGCGGGTACTCACTGAAGCTTTCTTT,once,.,TRBJ1-1,TRBV5-3
CASSYQGYGNTEAFF,TGTGCCAGCAGTTACCAGGGTTACGGGAACACTGAAGCTTTCTTT,.,.,TRBJ1-1,TRBV2
CASSLSLGQGGNYGYTF,TGTGCCAGCAGCCTCAGCCTCGGACAGGGGGGGAACTATGGCTACACCTTC,.,TRBD1,TRBJ1-2,TRBV28
CASSPGTSGRTKNIQYF,TGTGCCAGCAGTCCGGGGACTAGCGGGAGGACCAAAAACATTCAGTACTTT,.,TRBD2,TRBJ2-4,TRBV2
CASSPGTTSYEQYF,TGCGCCAGCAGCCCGGGGACTACTTCCTACGAGCAGTACTTC,.,TRBD2,TRBJ2-7,TRBV5-1
CASSLDTYYGYTF,TGCGCCAGCAGCTTGGATACATACTATGGCTACACCTTC,few,.,TRBJ1-2,TRBV5-1
CASSEPTGTGREQYF,TGTGCCAGCAGTGAACCTACCGGGACAGGGAGGGAGCAGTACTTC,.,TRBD1,TRBJ2-7,TRBV25-1
CASSAGTGGRETQYF,TGTGCCAGCAGTGCGGGGACAGGGGGCAGGGAGACCCAGTACTTC,once,TRBD1,TRBJ2-5,TRBV2
CARSGVRDGYTF,TGTGCTCGCTCGGGGGTACGCGATGGCTACACCTTC,.,.,TRBJ1-2,TRBV30
CASRLSAGDSPLHF,TGTGCCAGTAGGTTGTCGGCAGGGGATTCACCCCTCCACTTT,.,.,TRBJ1-6,TRBV19
CASSFGIRDRAGYTF,TGTGCCAGCAGCTTCGGGATCCGGGACAGGGCTGGCTACACCTTC,.,TRBD1,TRBJ1-2,TRBV11-3
CASSQRQGAGYTF,TGTGCCAGCAGCCAACGACAGGGGGCTGGCTACACCTTC,.,TRBD1,TRBJ1-2,TRBV3-1/TRBV3-2
CASSPGLYGYTF,TGTGCCAGCAGCCCCGGACTCTATGGCTACACCTTC,.,.,TRBJ1-2,TRBV28
CASRSSNTEAFF,TGTGCCAGCCGGTCATCGAACACTGAAGCTTTCTTT,.,.,TRBJ1-1,TRBV2
CASSTGQGNGNTIYF,TGCGCCAGCAGCACCGGACAGGGTAACGGAAACACCATATATTTT,.,TRBD1,TRBJ1-3,TRBV5-1
CASSLSRDRGTGELFF,TGTGCCAGCAGTTTATCTCGGGACAGGGGAACCGGGGAGCTGTTTTTT,.,TRBD1,TRBJ2-2,TRBV27
CSARGGMRTGELFF,TGCAGTGCTCGTGGCGGGATGCGGACCGGGGAGCTGTTTTTT,.,.,TRBJ2-2,TRBV20-1
CASSLTGGYSSTDTQYF,TGTGCCAGCAGTTTAACCGGGGGGTACTCTAGCACAGATACGCAGTATTTT,once,TRBD2,TRBJ2-3,TRBV27
CASSFHPVQGTQYF,TGTGCCAGCAGCTTTCACCCGGTGCAGGGTACGCAGTATTTT,.,.,TRBJ2-3,TRBV5-8
CASSPRTSGDHNEQFF,TGTGCCAGCAGCCCGAGGACTAGCGGGGACCACAATGAGCAGTTCTTC,.,TRBD2,TRBJ2-1,TRBV5-4
CASSPDRGDEKLFF,TGTGCCAGCTCACCTGACAGGGGTGATGAAAAACTGTTTTTT,.,TRBD1,TRBJ1-4,TRBV18
CASSVSDRVYEQYF,TGTGCCAGCAGCGTCTCGGACAGGGTATACGAGCAGTACTTC,.,TRBD1,TRBJ2-7,TRBV9
CASSPTPASSYEQYF,TGTGCCAGCAGCCCCACACCCGCATCCTCCTACGAGCAGTACTTC,few,.,TRBJ2-7,TRBV3-1/TRBV3-2
CASSAPPGQGRNSPLHF,TGTGCCAGCAGCGCACCACCGGGACAGGGAAGGAATTCACCCCTCCACTTT,.,TRBD1,TRBJ1-6,TRBV9
CASSLTPGQGYEQYF,TGCGCCAGCAGCCTTACTCCGGGACAGGGTTACGAGCAGTACTTC,.,TRBD1,TRBJ2-7,TRBV4-1
CASSVRDRGREQYF,TGTGCCAGTAGTGTCCGGGACAGGGGAAGAGAGCAGTACTTC,.,TRBD1,TRBJ2-7,TRBV19
CASSHAGGAKNIQYF,TGCGCCAGCAGCCATGCTGGGGGGGCCAAAAACATTCAGTACTTC,.,.,TRBJ2-4,TRBV4-1
CARSIGTGGDYGYTF,TGTGCCAGAAGCATTGGGACAGGGGGCGACTATGGCTACACCTTC,.,TRBD1,TRBJ1-2,TRBV5-3
CASSSLPGGEQFF,TGCGCCAGCAGCTCCTTACCCGGGGGGGAGCAGTTCTTC,.,TRBD2,TRBJ2-1,TRBV5-1
CASSSTGEGGTRDYEQYF,TGTGCCAGCAGCTCCACAGGGGAAGGGGGGACTAGAGACTACGAGCAGTACTTC,few,.,TRBJ2-7,TRBV5-8
CASTPSFNYGYTF,TGTGCCAGTACCCCCTCGTTTAACTATGGCTACACCTTC,few,.,TRBJ1-2,TRBV19
CASSLFPRAGANVLTF,TGTGCCAGCAGCTTATTTCCCAGGGCTGGGGCCAACGTCCTGACTTTC,.,.,TRBJ2-6,TRBV7-2
CASGGTANQPQHF,TGTGCCAGTGGAGGGACAGCAAATCAGCCCCAGCATTTT,few,TRBD1,TRBJ1-5,TRBV19
CASSPPGLQGDYGYTF,TGCGCCAGCAGCCCACCCGGGTTACAGGGGGACTATGGCTACACCTTC,.,TRBD1,TRBJ1-2,TRBV5-1
CASSTRTGMGYNEQFF,TGTGCCAGTAGTACCCGGACAGGGATGGGATACAATGAGCAGTTCTTC,.,TRBD1,TRBJ2-1,TRBV19
CAPNSRVGASHGYTF,TGTGCCCCGAACAGTCGCGTTGGGGCCAGTCATGGCTACACCTTC,.,.,TRBJ1-2,TRBV6-5
CASSPGTINTGELFF,TGTGCCAGCAGCCCCGGGACTATTAACACCGGGGAGCTGTTTTTT,.,TRBD2,TRBJ2-2,TRBV2
CASSLFVGTVNTEAFF,TGTGCCAGCAGCTTGTTCGTTGGCACCGTGAACACTGAAGCTTTCTTT,.,.,TRBJ1-1,TRBV5-4
CASSPWTGTEAFF,TGTGCCAGCTCACCGTGGACAGGCACTGAAGCTTTCTTT,.,TRBD1,TRBJ1-1,TRBV18
CASSVRGNSGGDTGELFF,TGTGCCAGCAGCGTAAGGGGAAATAGCGGGGGGGACACCGGGGAGCTGTTTTTT,.,TRBD2,TRBJ2-2,TRBV9
CASSPQSGQGDTGELFF,TGTGCCAGCTCACCACAATCGGGACAGGGGGACACCGGGGAGCTGTTTTTT,.,TRBD1,TRBJ2-2,TRBV18
CAWSGGQKNIQYF,TGTGCCTGGAGCGGGGGACAGAAAAACATTCAGTACTTC,.,.,TRBJ2-4,TRBV30
CASSKEGLAGEQFF,TGTGCCAGCAGCAAAGAGGGACTAGCGGGGGAGCAGTTCTTC,.,TRBD2,TRBJ2-1,TRBV5-4